There are many counts of the clone carrying this T cell receptor beta chain. The sample belongs to a study of spatial heterogeneity in lung cancer. As to time point: sample taken at primary tumor resection. Unsorted samples of tumor, nontumor lung or frozen PBMC had their whole RNA sequenced. The library protocol tagged each TCR cDNA with a unique molecular identifier. Using its own MiXCR run on the 5' RACE reads, TCRdb lists one record per CDR3 protein. The sample shows more than 30,000 distinct CDR3 sequences, roughly 5.8% of them seen only once. Looked up from germline, CDR1 is LGHDT and CDR2 is YNNKEL (reference sequence). The CDR3 is made up of 14 amino acids. V dropped 5 bases and J dropped 4 bases, with 12 bases sitting between them.

The rearrangement joins TRBV3-1 to TRBJ2-1; D may be TRBD1 (7 bases). The TCR comes from a male donor with early-stage non-small cell lung cancer. This sample comprised PBMCs, obtained at surgery. CDR3 loop: CASSGGGLYNEQFF. CDR3 nucleotide sequence: TGTGCCAGCAGCGGAGGGGGCCTGTACAATGAGCAGTTCTTC.